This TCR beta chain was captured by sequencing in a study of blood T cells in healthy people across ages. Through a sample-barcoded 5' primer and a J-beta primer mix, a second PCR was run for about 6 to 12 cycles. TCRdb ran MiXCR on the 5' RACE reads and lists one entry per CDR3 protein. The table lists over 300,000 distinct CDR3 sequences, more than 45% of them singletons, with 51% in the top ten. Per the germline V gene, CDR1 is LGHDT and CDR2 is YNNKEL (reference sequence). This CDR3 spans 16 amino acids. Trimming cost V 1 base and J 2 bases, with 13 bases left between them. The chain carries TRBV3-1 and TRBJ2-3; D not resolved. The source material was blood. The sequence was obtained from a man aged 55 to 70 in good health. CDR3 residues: CASSQGNGHPTDTQYF. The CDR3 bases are TGTGCCAGCAGCCAAGGAAACGGCCACCCCACAGATACGCAGTATTTT.